Below, one T cell receptor beta chain is given with its context. The CDR3 has 15 residues. The V end lost 6 bases, the J end lost 8 bases, and 22 bases lay between the germline ends. The data were obtained in a study of CD8 T cells in Susac syndrome. cDNA came from roughly 0.53 to 1 ug RNA primed by random hexamers. From the immunoSEQ multiplex PCR reads, TCRdb called clonotypes with MiXCR, one entry per CDR3 protein. The profile shows approximately 130,000 distinct CDR3 sequences, about 90% of them singletons. Sample: CD8+ T cells from PBMCs. The chain links TRBV12-3 or TRBV12-4 to TRBJ1-2; D is perhaps TRBD1 (5 bases). The clonotype originates from a human donor with multiple sclerosis. The CDR3 spells CASSLTHPRQKGYTF. Written as DNA, the CDR3 is TGTGCCAGCAGCTTGACCCATCCTCGACAGAAAGGCTACACCTTC.